This record covers a single T cell receptor beta chain. Antigen specificity is unknown. The sample comes from a study of CD8 T cells in ankylosing spondylitis. Findings and caveats of the study: Fewer than ten highly homologous variants made up a TCR beta motif that seemed to typify ankylosing spondylitis blood.

Germline CDR1 is SGDLS and CDR2 is YYNGEE. Trimming stripped 0 bases from V and 5 bases from J, with 9 bases between. This CDR3 has 14 residues. TCRdb called the 5' RACE reads again in MiXCR, with one record for every CDR3 protein. The data contain tens of thousands of distinct CDR3 sequences, under 5% of them singletons. This sequence joins TRBV9 and TRBJ1-3; unclear D gene. The source of this sequence is a female donor with ankylosing spondylitis or in good health (not recorded which). Sequencing was carried out using blood, either unsorted or a sorted T cell fraction (not recorded which). The CDR3 loop is CASSVVGERNTIYF. DNA of the CDR3: TGTGCCAGCAGCGTAGTAGGAGAGAGAAACACCATATATTTT.